The next 26 T cell receptor beta chains were all read from a single sample in a study of blood T cell repertoires in COVID-19. Some clones are missing from TCRdb's copy, which holds only in-frame ones; the method was immunoSEQ multiplex PCR. The sample shows about 34,000 clones, more than 70% of them seen only once. Input material: peripheral blood. Receptor source: a human donor in a cohort sampled during active COVID-19.

This clone has just one count. This chain's CDR3 is CASSFLPGQGGGYTF. CDR3 nucleotide sequence: TGTGCCAGCAGCTTCCTACCGGGACAGGGGGGCGGCTACACCTTC. V usage is TRBV7-2 and J usage is TRBJ1-2; TRBD1 matches at 11 bases. The CDR3 is 15 residues long. Germline-derived CDR1 and CDR2 are SGHTA and FQGNSA. J gave up 8 bases and V 3 bases, and 8 bases lay outside the gene matches. The whole variable domain, filled in from reference TRBV7-2 and TRBJ1-2, reads GAGVSQSPSNKVTEKGKDVELRCDPISGHTALYWYRQSLGQGLEFLIYFQGNSAPDKSGLPSDRFSAERTGGSVSTLTIQRTQQEDSAVYLCASSFLPGQGGGYTFGSGTRLTVV.

This clone was counted a single time. The V call is TRBV5-4, the J call TRBJ2-7; 15 bases agree with TRBD2. CDR3 length: 16 residues. With 4 bases clipped from V and 3 bases from J, the junction kept 5 bases outside the gene matches. The V gene's germline CDR1 is SGHNT and CDR2 YYREEE (reference sequence). This CDR3 reads CASSPGTSGRSYEQYF. CDR3 nucleotides: TGTGCCAGCAGCCCAGGGACTAGCGGGAGGAGCTACGAGCAGTACTTC.

This clone was observed a few times. The chain combines TRBV27 with TRBJ2-7; 7 positions agree with TRBD2. Trimming at V came to 2 bases and at J to 3 bases, leaving 4 bases not matched to a gene. The CDR3 totals 14 residues. Per the germline V gene, CDR1 is MNHEY and CDR2 is SMNVEV (reference sequence). The CDR3 DNA sequence: TGTGCCAGCAGTTTAAGCGGGGTCCACTACGAGCAGTACTTC. As protein: CASSLSGVHYEQYF.

This clone was counted ten times or more. This sequence joins TRBV15 and TRBJ2-4; 11 bases are shared with TRBD2. The V segment lost 4 bases and the J segment 6 bases; nucleotides outside the gene matches: 2. The germline CDR1 and CDR2 sequences are LNHNV and YYDKDF (reference sequence). This CDR3 region has 14 residues. CDR3 DNA sequence: TGTGCCACCAGCACTACTAGCGGGAGAAACATTCAGTACTTC. This sequence encodes CATSTTSGRNIQYF. Full variable domain (rest looked up from reference TRBV15 and TRBJ2-4): DAMVIQNPRYQVTQFGKPVTLSCSQTLNHNVMYWYQQKSSQAPKLLFHYYDKDFNNEADTPDNFQSRRPNTSFCFLDIRSPGLGDTAMYLCATSTTSGRNIQYFGAGTRLSVL.

V usage is TRBV27 and J usage is TRBJ1-5; 7 bases match TRBD1. The germline V gene encodes CDR1 MNHEY and CDR2 SMNVEV (reference sequence). With V trimmed by 5 bases and J by 2 bases, 6 bases remained unmatched. The CDR3 loop spans 15 amino acids. CDR3 region: CASSPFGQGNQPQHF. The CDR3 DNA reads TGTGCCAGCAGTCCCTTCGGACAGGGCAATCAGCCCCAGCATTTT.

J is TRBJ2-1 and V is TRBV6-1; 7 bases align to TRBD2. The germline gives CDR1 MNHNS, CDR2 SASEGT. The CDR3 covers 15 residues. The ends lost 3 bases at V and 1 base at J; junction bases unmatched: 3. The CDR3 coding sequence is TGTGCCAGCAGTGAGGGGCGGGAGTCCTACAATGAGCAGTTCTTC. This sequence encodes CASSEGRESYNEQFF.

The chain employs TRBV4-1 and TRBJ2-5; 14 bases align to TRBD2. This CDR3 has 19 residues. Losses at the gene ends were 4 bases for V and 5 bases for J; bases not matched to a gene: 15. In germline, CDR1 is MGHRA, CDR2 YSYEKL. The CDR3 DNA sequence: TGCGCCAGCAGCCCCGAGGGTACCAAGACTAGCGGGGGGGCGGAGACCCAGTACTTC. Residues: CASSPEGTKTSGGAETQYF.

The count of this clone is one. V usage is TRBV19 and J usage is TRBJ1-5; D is perhaps TRBD1 (5 bases). CDR3 length: 13 residues. CDR1 and CDR2 (germline): LNHDA, SQIVND (reference sequence). Trimming shortened V by 6 bases and J by 6 bases, and 12 bases separated the two germline ends. The CDR3 sequence: CASRGGSGQPQHF. CDR3 bases: TGTGCCAGTAGGGGGGGATCAGGTCAGCCCCAGCATTTT.

This chain joins TRBV27 and TRBJ1-1; TRBD1 agrees at 8 bases. This CDR3 has 16 amino acids. J gave up 4 bases and V 5 bases, and 12 bases lay outside the gene matches. Germline V CDR1 and CDR2: MNHEY, SMNVEV (reference sequence). CDR3 region: CASSPRTGFGGTEAFF. The DNA of the CDR3 is TGTGCCAGCAGTCCACGGACAGGGTTTGGGGGCACTGAAGCTTTCTTT.

The chain is built from TRBV5-4 and TRBJ2-7, with 8 bases aligning to TRBD2. After removal of 4 bases from V and 4 bases from J, the junction contained 10 bases not matched to a gene. Germline assignment: CDR1 SGHNT and CDR2 YYREEE (reference sequence). The CDR3 is 15 amino acids. CDR3 residues: CASSPGGGRGYEQYF. The CDR3 DNA reads TGTGCCAGCAGCCCGGGAGGGGGGCGCGGTTACGAGCAGTACTTC.

The chain has TRBV4-2 and TRBJ1-3; TRBD1 might be the D (5 bases). V lost 0 bases, J lost 0 bases, and 15 bases lay in between. The length of the CDR3 is 18 residues. In germline, CDR1 is LGHNA, CDR2 YNFKEQ. The DNA for the CDR3 is TGTGCCAGCAGCCAAGATCCCCCCGGGGGGATCTCTGGAAACACCATATATTTT. Translating gives CASSQDPPGGISGNTIYF.

The chain is built from TRBV20-1 and TRBJ1-1, with a tentative D call TRBD1 (5 bases). The germline V and J ends were trimmed by 3 bases and 6 bases, with 14 bases remaining between them. This CDR3 region has 13 residues. Germline V gene data show CDR1 as DFQATT and CDR2 as SNEGSKA (reference sequence). In DNA, the CDR3 is TGCAGTGCTAGTGCCAGGGTAGGCGCTGAAGCTTTCTTT. This gives the protein CSASARVGAEAFF.

This clone was counted only a few times. This chain connects TRBV2 to TRBJ1-1; D is ambiguous. Germline CDR1 SNHLY, CDR2 FYNNEI. CDR3 size: 14 residues. V was clipped by 4 bases and J by 0 bases, with 9 bases between them. CDR3 in DNA: TGTGCCAGCAGTGCTCGGAGCATGAACACTGAAGCTTTCTTT. It codes for CASSARSMNTEAFF.

The rearrangement uses TRBV3-1 (or the pseudogene TRBV3-2) and TRBJ1-6; TRBD1 might be the D (5 bases). The V gene lost 4 bases and the J gene lost 10 bases, with 14 bases spanning the gap. The CDR3 has 14 residues. Germline V lookup: CDR1 LGHDT, CDR2 YNNKEL (reference sequence). CDR3 DNA: TGTGCCAGCAGCCGGTATGGTGACAGCTCACCCCTCCACTTT. Protein product: CASSRYGDSSPLHF.

The V gene is TRBV6-2 or TRBV6-3, the J gene TRBJ2-7, with 7 positions matching TRBD1. The germline CDR1 and CDR2 sequences are MNHEY and SVGEGT. This CDR3 contains 15 residues. Trimming removed 4 bases from V and 0 bases from J; junction bases left unmatched: 6. CDR3 bases: TGTGCCAGCAGTTCCCGGGACAGTCCCTCCTACGAGCAGTACTTC. This sequence encodes CASSSRDSPSYEQYF.

This clone came up a few times. V gene TRBV2 combines with J gene TRBJ1-1; D possibly corresponds to TRBD1 (5 bases). Germline V gene data show CDR1 as SNHLY and CDR2 as FYNNEI. Between the trimmed V and J ends, which lost 8 bases and 2 bases, there was a span of 9 bases. The CDR3 consists of 12 residues. Here the CDR3 reads CASWGVNTEAFF. The CDR3 DNA is TGTGCCAGCTGGGGGGTTAACACTGAAGCTTTCTTT.

The rearrangement links TRBV11-3 to TRBJ2-2, with 7 bases identical to TRBD1. CDR1 SGHNT and CDR2 YENEEA come from the germline V gene. The CDR3 runs 17 residues. With V trimmed by 5 bases and J by 2 bases, 11 bases remained unmatched. CDR3 DNA sequence: TGTGCCAGCAGCACCACATTCCGGGACAGAAACACCGGGGAGCTGTTTTTT. Translating it yields CASSTTFRDRNTGELFF.

As regards this clone: At one end the junction does not follow the germline gene, possibly because of a read error. This chain uses TRBV4-2 with TRBJ2-7; D possibly corresponds to TRBD2 (5 bases). This CDR3 region has 15 residues. CDR1 is LGHNA and CDR2 is YNFKEQ in the germline V gene. CDR3 in amino acids: CASSQGLALTYEQYF. The CDR3 nucleotides are TGTGCCAGCAGTCAAGGATTAGCGCTAACCTACGAGCAGTACTTC.

CDR3 region: CASSVAPQGPNEKLFF. CDR3 sequence (DNA): TGTGCCAGCAGCGTAGCGCCACAGGGTCCTAATGAAAAACTGTTTTTT. This chain joins TRBV9 and TRBJ1-4; tentatively, D is TRBD1 (6 bases). The CDR3 runs 16 residues. CDR1 and CDR2 from the germline V gene are SGDLS and YYNGEE. With 0 bases removed from V and 3 bases from J, the gap between germline ends came to 12 bases.

V usage is TRBV12-2 and J usage is TRBJ1-2; TRBD1, the D gene given by the table, was not confirmed from the DNA. TRBV12-2 is flagged as a pseudogene. The CDR3 covers 15 residues. CDR3 sequence (DNA): TGTGCAAGTCGCTTAGCTGACAGGGGGCTCAATGGCTACACCTTC. This gives the protein CASRLADRGLNGYTF.

V usage is TRBV27 and J usage is TRBJ1-6; no clear D gene. Trimming took off 1 base at V and 9 bases at J, with 13 bases between the two ends. Per germline, CDR1 MNHEY and CDR2 SMNVEV (reference sequence). This CDR3 spans 15 amino acids. The CDR3 DNA sequence: TGTGCCAGCAGTTTATATGTAGTCGGGGTTTCACCCCTCCACTTT. As protein: CASSLYVVGVSPLHF.

V gene TRBV3-1 (or the pseudogene TRBV3-2) combines with J gene TRBJ1-5; tentative D call: TRBD1 (5 bases). CDR1 LGHDT and CDR2 YNNKEL come from the germline V gene (reference sequence). Trimming cost V 0 bases and J 9 bases, with 9 bases left between them. The CDR3 spans 13 residues. The CDR3: CASSQDQGRPQHF. CDR3 nucleotide sequence: TGTGCCAGCAGCCAAGACCAGGGTAGGCCCCAGCATTTT.

The chain is built from TRBV6-5 and TRBJ1-1, with D unclear. The germline gives CDR1 MNHEY, CDR2 SVGAGI. This CDR3 contains 14 residues. Between the trimmed V and J ends, which lost 4 bases and 0 bases, there was a span of 9 bases. The CDR3 DNA follows: TGTGCCAGCAGTTGGGTGGGCATGAACACTGAAGCTTTCTTT. It translates to CASSWVGMNTEAFF.

J is TRBJ2-2 and V is TRBV24-1; 12 bases fit TRBD2. V shed 7 bases, J shed 5 bases, and the junction held 13 bases outside the gene matches. Germline V gene lookup returns CDR1 KGHDR and CDR2 SFDVKD. The CDR3 is 18 residues long. The CDR3 sequence is CATSRTSGTRSRTGELFF. In DNA, the CDR3 is TGTGCCACCAGCAGGACTAGCGGGACCCGTTCACGTACCGGGGAGCTGTTTTTT.

CDR3 region: CASSLEAGRDTQYF. The DNA for the CDR3 is TGCGCCAGCAGCTTGGAAGCAGGGCGAGATACGCAGTATTTT. The chain links TRBV5-1 to TRBJ2-3; weak D call: TRBD1 (5 bases). The CDR3 runs to 14 residues. The ends were cut back, 0 bases at V and 5 bases at J, with 10 bases in the middle. CDR1 and CDR2 from the germline V gene are SGHRS and YFSETQ.

The gene calls are TRBV9 and TRBJ2-1, with TRBD2 identical over 13 bases. The V and J ends lost 4 bases and 1 base, in that order; junction bases with no gene match: 5. Germline CDR1 SGDLS, CDR2 YYNGEE. The CDR3 loop spans 17 amino acids. Written as DNA, the CDR3 is TGTGCCAGCAGCCTTGGGACTAGCGGGATGTCCTACAATGAGCAGTTCTTC. The encoded protein is CASSLGTSGMSYNEQFF.